This section outlines one TCR beta chain sequence together with its context. This CDR3 contains 17 residues. V was pared by 1 base and J by 7 bases, with 22 bases between. Germline CDR1 is MDHEN and CDR2 is SYDVKM. Assay: immunoSEQ multiplex PCR; the TCRdb copy retains only in-frame clones and omits some. The sample holds about 200,000 clones, around four fifths seen once. The record originates from a study of blood T cell repertoires in COVID-19. Overall study context: Sources were T cells, B-cell-depleted T cells, or PBMCs; the material itself was cDNA or gDNA.

What was sequenced was peripheral blood. The clonotype was recovered from a woman in her forties or fifties with active or convalescent COVID-19. The V and J genes are TRBV28 and TRBJ1-1; perhaps TRBD1 as D (6 bases). The chain's CDR3 is CASSLSGDGSGRGEAFF. Written as DNA, the CDR3 is TGTGCCAGCAGTTTATCAGGGGACGGATCTGGGCGCGGTGAAGCTTTCTTT.